Below are 12 T cell receptor beta chains sequenced from a single sample in a study of identifying expanded T cells in peripheral blood. The table came from immunoSEQ multiplex PCR; TCRdb's copy has only in-frame clones and leaves some out. The data show 100,000 or so clones, around nine tenths seen once. The specimen was blood. The receptor set was obtained from a person between 18 and 69 years old in good health.

V gene TRBV9 combines with J gene TRBJ2-1; D unresolved. This CDR3 comprises 13 residues. CDR1 SGDLS and CDR2 YYNGEE come from the germline V gene. V was pared by 4 bases and J by 4 bases, with 9 bases between. The CDR3 spells CASSPGHYNEQFF. The CDR3 coding sequence is TGTGCCAGCAGCCCCGGTCATTACAATGAGCAGTTCTTC. Complete variable domain (other parts from reference TRBV9 and TRBJ2-1): DSGVTQTPKHLITATGQRVTLRCSPRSGDLSVYWYQQSLDQGLQFLIQYYNGEERAKGNILERFSAQQFPDLHSELNLSSLELGDSALYFCASSPGHYNEQFFGPGTRLTVL.

The chain links TRBV13 to TRBJ2-2; D is possibly TRBD2 (6 bases). CDR3 length equals 14 residues. The V end was cut by 3 bases, the J end by 3 bases, with 8 bases between. Germline CDR1 and CDR2: PRHDT and FYEKMQ (reference sequence). The CDR3 coding sequence is TGTGCCAGCAGCTTCGGGGGATACACCGGGGAGCTGTTTTTT. It is translated as CASSFGGYTGELFF.

This chain uses TRBV7-9 with TRBJ2-5; D might be TRBD1 (5 bases). This CDR3 is built from 15 residues. V was shortened by 5 bases and J by 2 bases, with 15 bases between the two germline ends. Germline-derived CDR1 and CDR2 are SEHNR and FQNEAQ (reference sequence). The DNA for the CDR3 is TGTGCCAGCAGCCGGGCCATGGGGCTACAAGAGACCCAGTACTTC. Encoded protein: CASSRAMGLQETQYF. Complete variable domain (other parts from reference TRBV7-9 and TRBJ2-5): DTGVSQNPRHKITKRGQNVTFRCDPISEHNRLYWYRQTLGQGPEFLTYFQNEAQLEKSRLLSDRFSAERPKGSFSTLEIQRTEQGDSAMYLCASSRAMGLQETQYFGPGTRLLVL.

The gene calls are TRBV19 and TRBJ2-2; D possibly corresponds to TRBD1 (6 bases). V was pared by 3 bases and J by 5 bases, with 16 bases between. The CDR3 length is 16 residues. CDR1 LNHDA and CDR2 SQIVND come from the germline V gene (reference sequence). CDR3 in amino acids: CASSIRQAPWTGELFF. The CDR3 nucleotides are TGTGCCAGTAGTATCCGACAGGCCCCGTGGACCGGGGAGCTGTTTTTT.

This sequence joins TRBV7-9 and TRBJ2-6; tentative D call: TRBD2 (5 bases). Germline CDR1 reads SEHNR; CDR2 reads FQNEAQ (reference sequence). CDR3 size: 14 residues. V dropped 9 bases and J dropped 0 bases, with 9 bases sitting between them. CDR3 DNA sequence: TGTGCCAGACCCGAGGGCTCTGGGGCCAACGTCCTGACTTTC. Translating gives CARPEGSGANVLTF.

This rearrangement joins TRBV5-6 to TRBJ2-7; D not resolved. V was cut by 1 base and J by 5 bases, with 19 bases left in between. Germline V lookup: CDR1 SGHDT, CDR2 YYEEEE. The CDR3 spans 16 residues. This CDR3 is CASSLLRAQWVDEQYF. The CDR3 DNA reads TGTGCCAGCAGCTTGTTAAGGGCCCAATGGGTTGACGAGCAGTACTTC.

V and J are TRBV13 and TRBJ2-1; 16 nucleotides match TRBD2. Trimming took 0 bases from V and 9 from J; bases not matched to a gene: 11. CDR3 length: 19 residues. Germline CDR1 is PRHDT and CDR2 is FYEKMQ (reference sequence). DNA of the CDR3: TGTGCCAGCAGCTTAGGCTCAATGGGACTAGCGGGGGGGCATGGTGAGCAGTTCTTC. It specifies CASSLGSMGLAGGHGEQFF.

V is TRBV18 and J is TRBJ2-7; 7 nucleotides match TRBD1. CDR3 size: 15 residues. The germline gives CDR1 KGHSH, CDR2 LQKENI. Unmatched junction bases numbered 4, after V lost 0 bases and J lost 2 bases. CDR3 sequence: CASSPPKGTAYEQYF. CDR3 in DNA: TGTGCCAGCTCACCACCGAAGGGGACAGCCTACGAGCAGTACTTC.

Only a few counts were recorded for this clone. V is TRBV5-4 and J is TRBJ2-3, with D uncertain. Germline V gene lookup returns CDR1 SGHNT and CDR2 YYREEE (reference sequence). The CDR3 length is 13 residues. Trimming stripped 2 bases from V and 5 bases from J, with 9 bases between. CDR3 nucleotides: TGTGCCAGCAGCTTATCCGTAGGAGATACGCAGTATTTT. Its protein is CASSLSVGDTQYF.

V gene TRBV7-9 combines with J gene TRBJ1-1; no definite D call. The ends were cut back, 1 base at V and 4 bases at J, with 16 bases in the middle. Germline CDR1 reads SEHNR; CDR2 reads FQNEAQ (reference sequence). This CDR3 is built from 16 residues. The CDR3 sequence: CASSLGPSGKSTEAFF. The CDR3 DNA reads as TGTGCCAGCAGCTTAGGACCCTCGGGGAAGAGCACTGAAGCTTTCTTT.

The table lists this clone with a few counts. This chain links TRBV12-1 with TRBJ1-2; the D call of TRBD1 is as the table states it, not checked on the DNA. TRBV12-1 is annotated as a pseudogene. The CDR3 is 13 amino acids. CDR3 region: CASSFNQGTGYTF. As DNA, the CDR3 is TGTGCCAGCAGCTTTAACCAGGGGACAGGCTACACCTTC.

The chain combines TRBV28 with TRBJ2-5; no definite D call. The CDR3 has 13 residues. V dropped 5 bases and J dropped 5 bases, with 12 bases sitting between them. Germline loops: CDR1 MDHEN, CDR2 SYDVKM. The CDR3 region has the DNA TGTGCCAGCAGTCAACCCTCTATGGAGACCCAGTACTTC. This encodes CASSQPSMETQYF.